Below, 10 T cell receptor beta chains from the same sample are listed, as sequenced in a study of cytomegalovirus exposure and HLA in healthy donors. Both 60 Vbeta primers and 13 Jbeta primers went into the PCR. The method was immunoSEQ multiplex PCR; TCRdb's version includes in-frame clones alone and lacks a portion of them. The sample carries 150,000 to 200,000 clones, roughly 85% recorded once. The source material was PBMCs. The receptor set was obtained from a man between 18 and 35 years old in good health and CMV-seropositive.

The rearrangement joins TRBV6-1 to TRBJ1-1, with 7 nucleotides matching TRBD1. The CDR3 totals 16 residues. Germline V gene data show CDR1 as MNHNS and CDR2 as SASEGT. V gave up 0 bases and J gave up 14 bases; unmatched junction bases: 18. CDR3 sequence reads: CASSEANGSTGRTIFF. As DNA, the CDR3 is TGTGCCAGCAGTGAAGCGAACGGGTCGACAGGGAGGACAATATTCTTT.

This clone has only one observation. The rearrangement uses TRBV27 and TRBJ1-2, with 11 positions matching TRBD1. Per germline, CDR1 MNHEY and CDR2 SMNVEV (reference sequence). Trimming at V came to 6 bases and at J to 4 bases, leaving 4 bases not matched to a gene. The CDR3 loop spans 14 amino acids. The CDR3 reads CASSSGTGGYGYTF. The DNA of the CDR3 is TGTGCCAGCAGCTCCGGGACAGGGGGCTATGGCTACACCTTC.

The chain uses TRBV19 and TRBJ1-1; perhaps TRBD1 as D (5 bases). The germline V and J ends were trimmed by 3 bases and 0 bases, with 11 bases remaining between them. Germline loops: CDR1 LNHDA, CDR2 SQIVND (reference sequence). The CDR3 runs 15 residues. The CDR3 loop is CASSMAGRLNTEAFF. The DNA for the CDR3 is TGTGCCAGTAGTATGGCAGGGCGCCTGAACACTGAAGCTTTCTTT. The complete variable domain, with remaining parts taken from reference TRBV19 and TRBJ1-1, reads DGGITQSPKYLFRKEGQNVTLSCEQNLNHDAMYWYRQDPGQGLRLIYYSQIVNDFQKGDIAEGYSVSREKKESFPLTVTSAQKNPTAFYLCASSMAGRLNTEAFFGQGTRLTVV.

The chain employs TRBV12-5 and TRBJ1-5, with TRBD1 identical over 11 bases. Trimming removed 6 bases from V and 0 bases from J; junction bases left unmatched: 7. Germline V gene lookup returns CDR1 LGHNT and CDR2 FRNRAP. This CDR3 comprises 17 residues. The CDR3 region has the DNA TGTGCTAGTGGGTGGACAGGGGGCCGTGGTAGCAATCAGCCCCAGCATTTT. It is translated as CASGWTGGRGSNQPQHF.

The genes are TRBV7-8 and TRBJ1-5; 8 bases map to TRBD1. V trimming: 5 bases; J trimming: 4 bases; junction bases outside the gene matches: 10. There are 16 residues in the CDR3. Germline V CDR1 and CDR2: SGHVS, FQNEAQ. The CDR3 here is CASSQIGQGRNQPQHF. The DNA of the CDR3 is TGTGCCAGCAGCCAAATAGGACAGGGACGGAATCAGCCCCAGCATTTT.

There are a few counts of this clone. The genes are TRBV4-3 and TRBJ1-4, with TRBD1 identical over 8 bases. Per the germline V gene, CDR1 is LGHNA and CDR2 is YSLEER. The CDR3 extends over 16 amino acids. V lost 0 bases and J lost 8; bases outside the gene matches: 8. The CDR3 loop reads CASSQESGTGAEKLFF. CDR3 nucleotide sequence: TGCGCCAGCAGCCAAGAATCTGGGACAGGAGCGGAAAAACTGTTTTTT.

The chain has TRBV5-6 and TRBJ1-5; D perhaps matches TRBD1 (6 bases). The V end was cut by 0 bases, the J end by 6 bases, with 10 bases between. This CDR3 is 14 amino acids long. From germline, CDR1 is SGHDT and CDR2 YYEEEE. The CDR3 protein is CASSLGGRGQPQHF. DNA for the CDR3: TGTGCCAGCAGCTTGGGGGGGCGCGGTCAGCCCCAGCATTTT.

The chain has TRBV27 and TRBJ2-2; D call uncertain. The CDR3 is 14 residues long. With 6 bases removed from V and 7 bases from J, the gap between germline ends came to 15 bases. Germline CDR1 is MNHEY and CDR2 is SMNVEV (reference sequence). For the CDR3, the DNA is TGTGCCAGCAGCCCACCGTCTTTCGGCGGGGAGCTGTTTTTT. This gives the protein CASSPPSFGGELFF.

The V gene is TRBV5-1, the J gene TRBJ2-5, with 8 bases that match TRBD2. Germline values: CDR1 SGHRS, CDR2 YFSETQ. V trimming: 7 bases; J trimming: 4 bases; junction bases outside the gene matches: 6. The CDR3 has 13 residues. The CDR3 protein is CASQVGGAETQYF. Written as DNA, the CDR3 is TGCGCCAGCCAAGTCGGGGGGGCAGAGACCCAGTACTTC.

The sample holds a few counts of this clone. The chain combines TRBV6-1 with TRBJ1-2; D gene ambiguous. V lost 8 bases and J lost 5, with 18 bases in between. This CDR3 spans 14 amino acids. Per germline, CDR1 MNHNS and CDR2 SASEGT. The CDR3 region is CASDERVGSYGYTF. The CDR3, as DNA: TGTGCCAGCGACGAGAGGGTCGGCAGTTATGGCTACACCTTC.